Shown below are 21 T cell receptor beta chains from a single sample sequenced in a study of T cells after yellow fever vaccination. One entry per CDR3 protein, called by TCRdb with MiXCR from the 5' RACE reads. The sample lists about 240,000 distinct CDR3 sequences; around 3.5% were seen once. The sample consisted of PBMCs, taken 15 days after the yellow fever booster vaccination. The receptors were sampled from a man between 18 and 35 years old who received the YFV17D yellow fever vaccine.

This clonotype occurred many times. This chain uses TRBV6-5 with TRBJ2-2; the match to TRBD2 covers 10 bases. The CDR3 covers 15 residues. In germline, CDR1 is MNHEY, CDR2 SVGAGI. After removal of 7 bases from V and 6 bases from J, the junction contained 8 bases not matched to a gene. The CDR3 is CASNRLAGGAGELFF. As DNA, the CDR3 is TGTGCCAGCAACAGACTAGCGGGTGGTGCCGGGGAGCTGTTTTTT.

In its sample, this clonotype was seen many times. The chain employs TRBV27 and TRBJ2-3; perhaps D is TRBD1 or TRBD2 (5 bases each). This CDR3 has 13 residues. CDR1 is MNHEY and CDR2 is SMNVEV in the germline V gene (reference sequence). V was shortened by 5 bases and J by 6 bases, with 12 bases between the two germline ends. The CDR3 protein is CASSPGRVDTQYF. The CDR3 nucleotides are TGTGCCAGCAGTCCGGGGCGGGTCGATACGCAGTATTTT.

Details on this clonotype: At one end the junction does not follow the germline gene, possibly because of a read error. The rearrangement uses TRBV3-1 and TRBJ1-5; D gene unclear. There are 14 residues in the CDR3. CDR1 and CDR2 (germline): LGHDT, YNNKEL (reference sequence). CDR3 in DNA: TGTGCCTGCAGCCAAGATACGGTGTATCAGCCCCAGCATTTT. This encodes CACSQDTVYQPQHF.

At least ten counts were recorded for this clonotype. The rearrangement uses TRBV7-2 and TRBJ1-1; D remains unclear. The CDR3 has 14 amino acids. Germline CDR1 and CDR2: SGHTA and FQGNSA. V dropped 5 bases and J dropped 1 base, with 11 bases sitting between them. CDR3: CASSQGPANTEAFF. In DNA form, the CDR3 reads TGTGCCAGCAGCCAAGGGCCCGCGAACACTGAAGCTTTCTTT.

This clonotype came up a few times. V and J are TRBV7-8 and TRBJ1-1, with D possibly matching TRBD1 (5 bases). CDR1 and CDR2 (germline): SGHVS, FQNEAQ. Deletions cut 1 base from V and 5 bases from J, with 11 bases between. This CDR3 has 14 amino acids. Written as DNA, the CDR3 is TGTGCCAGCAGCTTAGACAGGAGGTGGACTGAAGCTTTCTTT. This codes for CASSLDRRWTEAFF.

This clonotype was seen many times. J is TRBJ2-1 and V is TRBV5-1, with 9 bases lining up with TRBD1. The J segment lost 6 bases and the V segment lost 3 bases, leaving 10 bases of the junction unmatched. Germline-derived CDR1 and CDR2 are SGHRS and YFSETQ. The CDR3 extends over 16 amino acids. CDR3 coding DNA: TGCGCCAGCAGCTGGGACAGGGCGAGGGCGAGCAATGAGCAGTTCTTC. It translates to CASSWDRARASNEQFF.

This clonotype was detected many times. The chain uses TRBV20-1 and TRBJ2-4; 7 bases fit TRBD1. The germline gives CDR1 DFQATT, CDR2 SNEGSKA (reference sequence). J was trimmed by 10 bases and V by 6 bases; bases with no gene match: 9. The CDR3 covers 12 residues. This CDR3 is CSALAGGRIQYF. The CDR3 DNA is TGCAGTGCCCTGGCAGGGGGTCGGATTCAGTACTTC.

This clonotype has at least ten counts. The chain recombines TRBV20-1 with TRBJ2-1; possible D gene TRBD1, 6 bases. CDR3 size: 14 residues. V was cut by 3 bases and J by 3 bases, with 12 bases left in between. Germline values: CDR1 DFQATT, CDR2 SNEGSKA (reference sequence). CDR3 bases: TGCAGTGCTAGTCTGATGACAGGCTACAATGAGCAGTTCTTC. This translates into CSASLMTGYNEQFF.

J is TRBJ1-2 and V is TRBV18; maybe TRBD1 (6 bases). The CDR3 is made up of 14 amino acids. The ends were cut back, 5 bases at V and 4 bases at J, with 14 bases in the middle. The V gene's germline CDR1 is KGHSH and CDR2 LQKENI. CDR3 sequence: CASSSRTDSYGYTF. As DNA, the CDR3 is TGTGCCAGCTCATCGAGGACAGACAGCTATGGCTACACCTTC.

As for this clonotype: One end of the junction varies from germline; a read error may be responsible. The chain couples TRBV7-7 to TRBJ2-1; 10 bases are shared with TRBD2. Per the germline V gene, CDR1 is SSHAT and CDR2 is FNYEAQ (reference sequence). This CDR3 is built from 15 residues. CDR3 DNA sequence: TGTGCTAGCAGTCGTACTAGCGGGGCTATTCATGAGCAGTTCTTC. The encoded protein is CASSRTSGAIHEQFF.

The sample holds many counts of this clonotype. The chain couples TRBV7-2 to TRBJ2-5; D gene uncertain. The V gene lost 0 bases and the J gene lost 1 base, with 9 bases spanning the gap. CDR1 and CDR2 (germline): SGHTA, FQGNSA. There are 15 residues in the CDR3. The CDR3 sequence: CASSLAVDRQETQYF. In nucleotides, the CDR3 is TGTGCCAGCAGCTTAGCGGTAGACCGCCAAGAGACCCAGTACTTC.

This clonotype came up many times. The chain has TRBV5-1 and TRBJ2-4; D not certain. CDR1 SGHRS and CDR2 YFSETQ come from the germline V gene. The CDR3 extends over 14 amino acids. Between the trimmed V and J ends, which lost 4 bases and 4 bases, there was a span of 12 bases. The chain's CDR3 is CASSPQLLKNIQYF. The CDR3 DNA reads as TGCGCCAGCAGCCCGCAGCTTTTGAAAAACATTCAGTACTTC.

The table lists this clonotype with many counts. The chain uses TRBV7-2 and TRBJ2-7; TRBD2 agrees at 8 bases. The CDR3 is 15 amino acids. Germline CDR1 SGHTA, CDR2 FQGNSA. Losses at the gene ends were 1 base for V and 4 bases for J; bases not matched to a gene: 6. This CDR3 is CASSLDGGARYEQYV. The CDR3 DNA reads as TGTGCCAGCAGCTTAGACGGGGGGGCCCGGTACGAGCAGTACGTC.

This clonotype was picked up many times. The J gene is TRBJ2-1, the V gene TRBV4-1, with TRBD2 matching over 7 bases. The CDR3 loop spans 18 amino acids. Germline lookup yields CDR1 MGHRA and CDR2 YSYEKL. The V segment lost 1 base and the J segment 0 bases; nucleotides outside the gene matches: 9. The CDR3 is CASSQVGGRESSYNEQFF. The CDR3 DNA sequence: TGCGCCAGCAGCCAAGTCGGAGGGAGGGAAAGCTCCTACAATGAGCAGTTCTTC.

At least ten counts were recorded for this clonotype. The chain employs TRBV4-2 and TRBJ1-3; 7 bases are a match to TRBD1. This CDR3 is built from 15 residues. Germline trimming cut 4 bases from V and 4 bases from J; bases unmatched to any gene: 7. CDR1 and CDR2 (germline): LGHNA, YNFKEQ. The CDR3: CASSPTGVEGNTIYF. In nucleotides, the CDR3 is TGTGCCAGCAGCCCCACAGGGGTGGAAGGAAACACCATATATTTT.

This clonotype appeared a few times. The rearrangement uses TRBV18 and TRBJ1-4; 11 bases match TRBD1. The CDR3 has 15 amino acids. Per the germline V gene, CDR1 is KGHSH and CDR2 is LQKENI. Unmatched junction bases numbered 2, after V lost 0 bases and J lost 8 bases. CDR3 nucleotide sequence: TGTGCCAGCTCACCACCCGGGACAGGGGGAGAAAAACTGTTTTTT. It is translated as CASSPPGTGGEKLFF. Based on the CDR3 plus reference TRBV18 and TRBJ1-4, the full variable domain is NAGVMQNPRHLVRRRGQEARLRCSPMKGHSHVYWYRQLPEEGLKFMVYLQKENIIDESGMPKERFSAEFPKEGPSILRIQQVVRGDSAAYFCASSPPGTGGEKLFFGSGTQLSVL.

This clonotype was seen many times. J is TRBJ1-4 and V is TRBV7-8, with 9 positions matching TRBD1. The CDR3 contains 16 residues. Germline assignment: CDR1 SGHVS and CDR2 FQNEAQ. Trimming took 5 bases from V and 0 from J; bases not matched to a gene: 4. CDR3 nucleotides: TGTGCCAGCAGCAGACAGGGGGTGGCAACTAATGAAAAACTGTTTTTT. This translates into CASSRQGVATNEKLFF.

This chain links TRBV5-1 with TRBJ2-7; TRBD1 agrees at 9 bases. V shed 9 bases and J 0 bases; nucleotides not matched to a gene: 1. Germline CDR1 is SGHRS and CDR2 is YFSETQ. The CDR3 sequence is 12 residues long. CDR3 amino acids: CAKDRGSYEQYV. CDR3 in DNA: TGCGCCAAGGACAGGGGCTCCTACGAGCAGTACGTC.

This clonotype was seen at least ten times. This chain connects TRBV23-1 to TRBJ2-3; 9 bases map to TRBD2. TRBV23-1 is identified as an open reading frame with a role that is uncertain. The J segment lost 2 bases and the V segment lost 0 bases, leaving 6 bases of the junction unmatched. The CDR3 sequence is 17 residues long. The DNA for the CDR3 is TGCGCCAGCAGTCAATCATCTCGCGGGGGGGACACAGATACGCAGTATTTT. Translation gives CASSQSSRGGDTDTQYF.

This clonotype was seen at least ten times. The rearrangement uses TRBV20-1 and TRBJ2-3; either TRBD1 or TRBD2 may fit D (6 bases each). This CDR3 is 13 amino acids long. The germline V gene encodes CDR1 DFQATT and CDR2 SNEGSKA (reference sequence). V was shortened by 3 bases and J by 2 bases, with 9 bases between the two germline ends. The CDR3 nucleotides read TGCAGTGCTAGCGGGGGCCACACAGATACGCAGTATTTT. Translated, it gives CSASGGHTDTQYF.

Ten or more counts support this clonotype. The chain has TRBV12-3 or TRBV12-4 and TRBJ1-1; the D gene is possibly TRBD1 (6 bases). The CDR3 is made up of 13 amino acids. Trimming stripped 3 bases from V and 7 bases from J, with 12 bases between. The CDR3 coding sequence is TGTGCCAGCAGTTTCCCAGGGGCCATTGAAGCTTTCTTT. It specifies CASSFPGAIEAFF.